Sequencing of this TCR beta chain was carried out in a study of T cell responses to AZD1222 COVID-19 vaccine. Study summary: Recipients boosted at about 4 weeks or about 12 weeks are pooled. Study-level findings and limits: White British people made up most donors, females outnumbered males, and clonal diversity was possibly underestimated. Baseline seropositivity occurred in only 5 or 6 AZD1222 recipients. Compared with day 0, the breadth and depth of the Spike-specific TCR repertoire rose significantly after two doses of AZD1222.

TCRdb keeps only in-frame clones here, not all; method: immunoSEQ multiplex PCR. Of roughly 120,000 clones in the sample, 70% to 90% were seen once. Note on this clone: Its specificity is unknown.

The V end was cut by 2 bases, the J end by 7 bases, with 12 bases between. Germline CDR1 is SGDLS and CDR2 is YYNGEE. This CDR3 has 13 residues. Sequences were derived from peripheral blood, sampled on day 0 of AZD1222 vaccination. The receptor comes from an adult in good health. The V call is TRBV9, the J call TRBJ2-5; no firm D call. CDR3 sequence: CASSVGQMGTQYF. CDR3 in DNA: TGTGCCAGCAGCGTCGGCCAGATGGGGACCCAGTACTTC.